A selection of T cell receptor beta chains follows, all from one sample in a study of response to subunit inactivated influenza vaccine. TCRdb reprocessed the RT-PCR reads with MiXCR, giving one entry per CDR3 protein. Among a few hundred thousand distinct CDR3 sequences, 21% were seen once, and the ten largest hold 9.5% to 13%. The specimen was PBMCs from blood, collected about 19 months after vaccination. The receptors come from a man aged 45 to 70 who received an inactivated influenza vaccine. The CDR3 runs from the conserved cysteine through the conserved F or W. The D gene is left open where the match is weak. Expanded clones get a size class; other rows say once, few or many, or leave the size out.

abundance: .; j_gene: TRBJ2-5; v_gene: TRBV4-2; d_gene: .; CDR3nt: TGTGCCAGCAGCCAAGGTGTGGGGCTACAAGAGACCCAGTACTTC; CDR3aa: CASSQGVGLQETQYF
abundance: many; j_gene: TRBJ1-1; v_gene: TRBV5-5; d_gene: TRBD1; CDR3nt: TGTGCCAGCACCGCGACAGGGAGTGGTAGAAACACTGAAGCTTTCTTT; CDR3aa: CASTATGSGRNTEAFF
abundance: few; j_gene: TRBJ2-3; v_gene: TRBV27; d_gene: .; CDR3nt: TGTGCCAGCAGTTTATGGTCCCCTTACACGGATACGCAGTATTTT; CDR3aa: CASSLWSPYTDTQYF
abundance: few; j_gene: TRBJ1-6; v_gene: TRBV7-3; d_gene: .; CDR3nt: TGTGCCAGCAGCGAGGGGCGGGTTGATTCACCCCTCCACTTT; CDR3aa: CASSEGRVDSPLHF
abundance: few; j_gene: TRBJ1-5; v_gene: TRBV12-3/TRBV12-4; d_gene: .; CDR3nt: TGTGCCAGCAGCGAGCCCCCATCCGCCCAGCATTTT; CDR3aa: CASSEPPSAQHF
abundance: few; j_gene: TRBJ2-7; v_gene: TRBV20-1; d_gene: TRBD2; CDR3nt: TGCAGTGCGTCTGGACCGGCGGGGCGGGAGAACCTGGTATCCTACGAGCAGTACTTC; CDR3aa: CSASGPAGRENLVSYEQYF
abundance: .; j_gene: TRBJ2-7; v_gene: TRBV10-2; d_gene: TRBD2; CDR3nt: TGCGCCAGTCTGCCTAGCGGGGGGGACTACGAGCAGTACTTC; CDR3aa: CASLPSGGDYEQYF
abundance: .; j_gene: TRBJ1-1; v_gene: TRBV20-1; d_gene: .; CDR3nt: TGCAGTGCTAGACCCCAGTGGGGCACTGAAGCTTTCTTT; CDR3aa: CSARPQWGTEAFF
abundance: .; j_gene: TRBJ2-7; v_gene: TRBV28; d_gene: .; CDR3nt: TGTGCCAGCAGTTCACCAACAGACAGACTAAAAACCTACGAGCAGTACTTC; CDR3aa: CASSSPTDRLKTYEQYF
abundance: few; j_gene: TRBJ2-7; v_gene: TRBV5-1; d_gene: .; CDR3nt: TGCGCCAGCAGCCCAGGGGAGTACGAGCAGTACTTC; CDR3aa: CASSPGEYEQYF
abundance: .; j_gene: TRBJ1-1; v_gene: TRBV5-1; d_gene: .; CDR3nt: TGCGCCAGCAGCCCTGACAGGAGCGCTGAAGCTTTCTTT; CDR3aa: CASSPDRSAEAFF
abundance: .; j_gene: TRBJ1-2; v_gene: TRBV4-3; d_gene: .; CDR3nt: TGCGCCAGCAGCCAAGGTTCTAGGGAGAACTATGGCTACACCTTC; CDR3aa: CASSQGSRENYGYTF
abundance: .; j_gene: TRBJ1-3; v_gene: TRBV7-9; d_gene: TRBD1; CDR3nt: TGTGCCAGCAGCAGGACAGGGGACTCTTCTGGAAACACCATATATTTT; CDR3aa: CASSRTGDSSGNTIYF
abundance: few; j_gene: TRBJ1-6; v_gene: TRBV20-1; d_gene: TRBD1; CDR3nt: TGCAGTGCTAGAGAAACCGACAGGGGGTATAATTCACCCCTCCACTTT; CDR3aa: CSARETDRGYNSPLHF
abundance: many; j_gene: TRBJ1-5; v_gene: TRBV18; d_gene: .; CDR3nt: TGTGCCAGCTCACCACAGGGGCAGCCCCAGCATTTT; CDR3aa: CASSPQGQPQHF
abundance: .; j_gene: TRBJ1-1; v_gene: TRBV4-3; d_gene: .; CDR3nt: TGCGCCAGCAGCCTCGGCCTGGGCACTGAAGCTTTCTTT; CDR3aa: CASSLGLGTEAFF
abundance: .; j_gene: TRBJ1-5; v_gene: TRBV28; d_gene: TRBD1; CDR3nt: TGTGCCAGCAGTCCAACCGGGACAGCAATCAGCCCCCAGCATTTT; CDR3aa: CASSPTGTAISPQHF
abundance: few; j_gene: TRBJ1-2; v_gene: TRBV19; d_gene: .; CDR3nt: TGTGCCAGTAGTCCCCTACTGGCAAACTATGGCTACACCTTC; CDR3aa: CASSPLLANYGYTF
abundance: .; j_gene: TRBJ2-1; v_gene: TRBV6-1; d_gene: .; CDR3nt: TGTGCCAGCAGGCCCGGACCCATTGTCTATGAGCAGTTCTTC; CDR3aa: CASRPGPIVYEQFF
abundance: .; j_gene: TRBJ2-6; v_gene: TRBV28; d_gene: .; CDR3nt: TGTGCCAGCAGTTTCGTCGGGCAGTTTGTAGGACCCTCTGGGGCCAACGTCCTGACTTTC; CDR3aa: CASSFVGQFVGPSGANVLTF
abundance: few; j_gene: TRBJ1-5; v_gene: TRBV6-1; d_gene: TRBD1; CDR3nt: TGTGCCAGCAGCGGACAGGGGGCGATTCAGCCCCAGCATTTT; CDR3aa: CASSGQGAIQPQHF
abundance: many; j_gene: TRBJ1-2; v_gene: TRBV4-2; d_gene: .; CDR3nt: TGTGCCAGCAGCCAAACCCCAGGGTTGACCTATGGCTACACCTTC; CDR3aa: CASSQTPGLTYGYTF
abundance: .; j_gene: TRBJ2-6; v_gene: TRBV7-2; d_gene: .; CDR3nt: TGTGCCAGCAGCTTAGTCAGGGTAGCTGGGGCCAACGTCCTGACTTTC; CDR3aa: CASSLVRVAGANVLTF
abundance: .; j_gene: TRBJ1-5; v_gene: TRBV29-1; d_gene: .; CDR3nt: TGCAGCGCTAGATTATCCGGCGGCAATCAGCCCCAGCATTTT; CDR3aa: CSARLSGGNQPQHF
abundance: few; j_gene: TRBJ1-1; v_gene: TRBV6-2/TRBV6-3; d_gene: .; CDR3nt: TGTGCCAGCAGTTACTCCGACAGCCGCACTGAAGCTTTCTTT; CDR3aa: CASSYSDSRTEAFF
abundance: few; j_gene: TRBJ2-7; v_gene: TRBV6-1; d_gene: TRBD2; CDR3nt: TGTGCCAGCAGAACCACTAGCGGGCCCTCCTACGAGCAGTACTTC; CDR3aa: CASRTTSGPSYEQYF
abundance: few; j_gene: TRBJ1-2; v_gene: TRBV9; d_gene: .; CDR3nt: TGTGCCAGCAGCGGACCCCGGGTGGACTATGGCTACACCTTC; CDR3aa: CASSGPRVDYGYTF
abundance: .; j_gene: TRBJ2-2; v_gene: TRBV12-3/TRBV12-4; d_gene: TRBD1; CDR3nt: TGTGCCAGCAGGACCCAGGGGGCGTCGAACACCGGGGAGCTGTTTTTT; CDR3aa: CASRTQGASNTGELFF
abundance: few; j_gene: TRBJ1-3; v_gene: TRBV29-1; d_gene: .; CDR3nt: TGCAGCGTTGGGACGCGGGGGCCCGGAAACACCATATATTTT; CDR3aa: CSVGTRGPGNTIYF
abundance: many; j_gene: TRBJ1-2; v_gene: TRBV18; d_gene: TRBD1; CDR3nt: TGCGCCAGCAGCCCGGGACAGAACTATGGCTACACCTTC; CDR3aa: CASSPGQNYGYTF